The sequence of this T cell receptor (beta chain) was determined in a study of OX40 agonist ivuxolimab in advanced cancers. Autoimmune disease history or systemic immunosuppression led to patient exclusion. General observations from the study: Expanded clones belonging to CD8+ T cells outnumbered, on average, those of CD4+.

Assay: immunoSEQ multiplex PCR; the TCRdb copy retains only in-frame clones and omits some. The sample shows some 35,000 clones, around four fifths of them seen only once. Germline loops: CDR1 LNHDA, CDR2 SQIVND (reference sequence). V trimming: 6 bases; J trimming: 3 bases; junction bases outside the gene matches: 3. CDR3 length: 13 residues. As regards this clone: Its antigen is not known.

This chain joins TRBV19 and TRBJ1-2, with 8 bases matching TRBD1. This sample comprised CD4+ or CD8+ T cells sorted from blood, obtained in a trial of the OX40 agonist ivuxolimab. The TCR comes from an adult with an advanced solid tumor such as melanoma, head and neck, liver or kidney cancer. CDR3 region: CASRLTGDYGYTF. The CDR3 nucleotides are TGTGCCAGTAGGTTGACAGGGGACTATGGCTACACCTTC.